This T cell receptor (beta chain) was profiled in a study of blood T cell repertoires in COVID-19. About the study: Researchers got acute and convalescent COVID-19 samples from the United States, Italy and Spain. Sample material is recorded as cDNA or gDNA derived from T cells, B-cell-depleted T cells, or PBMCs.

Clones were sequenced by immunoSEQ multiplex PCR, and TCRdb holds only the in-frame ones, with some missing. The sample records around 58,000 clones, approximately 88% being singletons. Germline V CDR1 and CDR2: LNHNV, YYDKDF (reference sequence). Trimming took 7 bases from V and 5 from J; bases not matched to a gene: 14. The CDR3 is 16 amino acids. This clonotype originated in a woman aged 60-70 years with COVID-19, enrolled during active disease. The chain uses TRBV15 and TRBJ1-2, with 9 bases lining up with TRBD1. Source material: peripheral blood. The CDR3 sequence is CATIPSPGQGGYGYTF. In nucleotides, the CDR3 is TGTGCCACCATCCCAAGCCCGGGACAGGGAGGTTATGGCTACACCTTC.